This T cell receptor (beta chain) was sequenced for a study of identical twins. Study-wide findings and caveats: Abundant beta clonotypes from cord blood had fewer insertions, unlike memory repertoires, which showed none. With beta out-of-frame sequences, excess sharing by twins was weaker. Zero-insertion results could be subject to partial confounding by invariant MAIT and iNKT cells.

Through template switching, a universal primer site was introduced, and the cDNA contained unique molecular identifiers. Each CDR3 protein is one row after TCRdb ran MiXCR on the 5' RACE reads. Among approximately 690,000 distinct CDR3 sequences listed, over 5% were seen once. With regard to this clonotype: Its cognate antigen is unknown.

The sample was naive T cells sorted from blood. The receptor's source is a man younger than 35 in good health.

The CDR3 DNA reads TGTGCCAGCACCCCTCCGGGACTAGTCCCAGATACGCAGTATTTT. It encodes CASTPPGLVPDTQYF. This sequence joins TRBV28 and TRBJ2-3; TRBD2 aligns across 8 bases. The junction had 10 bases not matched to a gene; V was cut back by 7 bases and J by 4 bases. Germline V CDR1 and CDR2: MDHEN, SYDVKM. The CDR3 loop spans 15 amino acids.